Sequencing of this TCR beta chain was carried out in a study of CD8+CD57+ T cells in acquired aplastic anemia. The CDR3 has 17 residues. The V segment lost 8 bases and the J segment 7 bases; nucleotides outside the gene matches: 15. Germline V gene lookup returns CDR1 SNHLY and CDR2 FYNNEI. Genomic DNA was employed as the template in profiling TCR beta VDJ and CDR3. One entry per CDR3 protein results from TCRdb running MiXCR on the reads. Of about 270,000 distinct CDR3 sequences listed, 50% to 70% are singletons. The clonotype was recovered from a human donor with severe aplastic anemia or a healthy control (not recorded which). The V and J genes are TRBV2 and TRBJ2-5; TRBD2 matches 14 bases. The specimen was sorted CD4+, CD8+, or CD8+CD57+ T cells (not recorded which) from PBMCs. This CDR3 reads CASSLTSGGANSWTQYF. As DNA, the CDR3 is TGTGCCAGCTCTCTGACTAGCGGGGGGGCTAATAGCTGGACCCAGTACTTC.